One and the same sample provided the 13 T cell receptor beta chains below, sequenced in a study of response to subunit inactivated influenza vaccine. One entry per CDR3 protein, called by TCRdb with MiXCR from the RT-PCR reads. The data contain about 480,000 distinct CDR3 sequences, roughly 27% of them singletons. Sequencing was performed on CD4+ T cells sorted from PBMCs, taken about 5 days after vaccination. The receptors stem from a man in his forties or fifties who received an inactivated influenza vaccine.

CDR3 loop: CASSLGVNSYEQYF. CDR3 coding DNA: TGCGCCAGCAGCTTGGGGGTTAACTCCTACGAGCAGTACTTC. V gene TRBV5-1 combines with J gene TRBJ2-7; D gene unclear. The germline gives CDR1 SGHRS, CDR2 YFSETQ. V was shortened by 0 bases and J by 0 bases, with 7 bases between the two germline ends. This CDR3 is 14 amino acids long.

This sequence joins TRBV7-2 and TRBJ2-7, with 8 bases identical to TRBD2. V lost 2 bases, J lost 7 bases, and 4 bases stayed unmatched. The germline CDR1 and CDR2 sequences are SGHTA and FQGNSA. The CDR3 spans 13 residues. The CDR3 DNA sequence: TGTGCCAGCAGCTTAACTAGCGGTGGGGAGCAGTACTTC. Translated, it gives CASSLTSGGEQYF.

The chain carries TRBV6-5 and TRBJ1-6; maybe TRBD1 (6 bases). Germline V gene data show CDR1 as MNHEY and CDR2 as SVGAGI. This CDR3 has 17 residues. Between the trimmed V and J ends, which lost 0 bases and 6 bases, there was a span of 15 bases. This CDR3 is CASSYSNVGAGNSPLHF. The CDR3 coding sequence is TGTGCCAGCAGTTACTCGAATGTGGGGGCGGGTAATTCACCCCTCCACTTT.

V gene TRBV3-1 combines with J gene TRBJ2-7; no definite D call. Looked up from germline, CDR1 is LGHDT and CDR2 is YNNKEL (reference sequence). The CDR3 is 16 residues long. The V end lost 2 bases, the J end lost 2 bases, and 16 bases lay between the germline ends. The DNA for the CDR3 is TGTGCCAGCAGCCAAAACGTTCTCATACCACCCTACGAGCAGTACTTC. It yields the protein CASSQNVLIPPYEQYF.

The chain combines TRBV12-3 or TRBV12-4 with TRBJ1-1; 10 nucleotides line up with TRBD1. With 6 bases clipped from V and 4 bases from J, the junction kept 5 bases outside the gene matches. The CDR3 spans 14 residues. The CDR3 DNA follows: TGTGCCAGCAGGAGACAGGGGGCGAGCACTGAAGCTTTCTTT. Encoded protein: CASRRQGASTEAFF.

This clonotype was observed a handful of times. The V and J genes are TRBV20-1 and TRBJ2-7; 9 bases are shared with TRBD2. With 7 bases clipped from V and 0 bases from J, the junction kept 7 bases outside the gene matches. The CDR3 has 14 amino acids. CDR1 is DFQATT and CDR2 is SNEGSKA in the germline V gene (reference sequence). The CDR3 is CSGSGSAISYEQYF. CDR3 nucleotides: TGCAGTGGTAGCGGGAGTGCTATCTCCTACGAGCAGTACTTC.

Concerning this clonotype itself: One end of the junction does not line up with germline, which may come from a read error. The chain employs TRBV6-2 or TRBV6-3 and TRBJ1-5; the D is unclear. CDR1 MNHEY and CDR2 SVGEGT come from the germline V gene. The CDR3 spans 14 residues. CDR3 protein: CASNNGINNQPQHF. Written as DNA, the CDR3 is TGTGCGAGCAACAACGGGATAAACAATCAGCCCCAGCATTTT.

This chain links TRBV30 with TRBJ1-1, with 7 nucleotides matching TRBD1. The V gene's germline CDR1 is GTSNPN and CDR2 SVGIG (reference sequence). The V and J ends lost 1 base and 6 bases, in that order; junction bases with no gene match: 5. The CDR3 is 13 amino acids. The CDR3 nucleotides are TGTGCCTGGAGTGCTACAGGGGTTCCTGAAGCTTTCTTT. Protein: CAWSATGVPEAFF. The whole variable domain, remainder taken from reference TRBV30 and TRBJ1-1, is SQTIHQWPATLVQPVGSPLSLECTVEGTSNPNLYWYRQAAGRGLQLLFYSVGIGQISSEVPQNLSASRPQDRQFILSSKKLLLSDSGFYLCAWSATGVPEAFFGQGTRLTVV.

V usage is TRBV7-9 and J usage is TRBJ2-3, with 8 nucleotides matching TRBD1. Trimming took 5 bases from V and 3 from J; bases not matched to a gene: 7. The germline CDR1 and CDR2 sequences are SEHNR and FQNEAQ (reference sequence). This CDR3 comprises 15 residues. In DNA, the CDR3 is TGTGCCAGCAGCCCGCTGACAGGGGCGACAGATACGCAGTATTTT. Its protein product is CASSPLTGATDTQYF.

This clonotype was seen a few times. This CDR3 is CASRDSGWGYTF. CDR3 nucleotide sequence: TGTGCCAGCAGGGACTCGGGATGGGGCTACACCTTC. V gene TRBV6-5 combines with J gene TRBJ1-2; D call uncertain. Germline V lookup: CDR1 MNHEY, CDR2 SVGAGI. V dropped 6 bases and J dropped 8 bases, with 13 bases sitting between them. CDR3 length equals 12 residues.

This clonotype showed up just a few times. The genes are TRBV6-1 and TRBJ1-5; D is uncertain. The CDR3 totals 15 residues. CDR1 and CDR2 from the germline V gene are MNHNS and SASEGT. The ends were cut back, 5 bases at V and 0 bases at J, with 11 bases in the middle. The CDR3 region has the DNA TGTGCCAGCAGTACGAGCGGCCTTAGCAATCAGCCCCAGCATTTT. Translating gives CASSTSGLSNQPQHF.

The chain carries TRBV20-1 and TRBJ2-7; TRBD2 matches 7 bases. Trimming cost V 6 bases and J 2 bases; bases outside gene matches: 4. Per germline, CDR1 DFQATT and CDR2 SNEGSKA (reference sequence). The CDR3 extends over 12 amino acids. Here the CDR3 reads CSARTSTYEQYF. CDR3 bases: TGCAGTGCCAGGACTAGTACCTACGAGCAGTACTTC.

This clonotype was counted between two and nine times. The chain combines TRBV20-1 with TRBJ2-7; the D gene could be TRBD1 or TRBD2 (5 bases each). The CDR3 contains 13 residues. The germline CDR1 and CDR2 sequences are DFQATT and SNEGSKA (reference sequence). V lost 6 bases and J 6 bases, leaving 18 bases between the germline ends. CDR3 region: CSAPGIGLGEQYF. The CDR3 DNA reads TGCAGTGCCCCAGGGATAGGACTGGGCGAGCAGTACTTC.